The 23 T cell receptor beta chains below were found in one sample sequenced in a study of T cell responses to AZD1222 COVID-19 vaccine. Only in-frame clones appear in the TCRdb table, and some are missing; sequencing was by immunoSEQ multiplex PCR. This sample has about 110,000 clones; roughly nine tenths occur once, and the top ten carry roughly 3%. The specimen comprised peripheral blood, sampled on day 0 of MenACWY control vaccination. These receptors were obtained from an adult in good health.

CDR3 in amino acids: CASSLALNTEAFF. The DNA for the CDR3 is TGTGCCAGCAGCTTGGCTCTGAACACTGAAGCTTTCTTT. The V gene is TRBV13, the J gene TRBJ1-1; no firm D call. Trimming cost V 3 bases and J 0 bases, with 5 bases left between them. Germline CDR1 PRHDT, CDR2 FYEKMQ (reference sequence). The CDR3 runs to 13 residues.

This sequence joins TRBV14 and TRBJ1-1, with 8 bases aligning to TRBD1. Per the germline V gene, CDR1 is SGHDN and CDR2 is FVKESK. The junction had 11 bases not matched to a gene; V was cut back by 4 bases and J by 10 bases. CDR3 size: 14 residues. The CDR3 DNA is TGTGCCAGCAGCCCATATGGTCGAGACAGGGGAGCTTTCTTT. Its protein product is CASSPYGRDRGAFF. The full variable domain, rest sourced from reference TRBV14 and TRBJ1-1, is EAGVTQFPSHSVIEKGQTVTLRCDPISGHDNLYWYRRVMGKEIKFLLHFVKESKQDESGMPNNRFLAERTGGTYSTLKVQPAELEDSGVYFCASSPYGRDRGAFFGQGTRLTVV.

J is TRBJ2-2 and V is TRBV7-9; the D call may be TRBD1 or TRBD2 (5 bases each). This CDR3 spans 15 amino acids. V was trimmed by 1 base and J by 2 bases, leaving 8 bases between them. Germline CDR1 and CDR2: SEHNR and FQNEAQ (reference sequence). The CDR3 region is CASSLGGRNTGELFF. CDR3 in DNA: TGTGCCAGCAGCTTAGGGGGACGAAACACCGGGGAGCTGTTTTTT.

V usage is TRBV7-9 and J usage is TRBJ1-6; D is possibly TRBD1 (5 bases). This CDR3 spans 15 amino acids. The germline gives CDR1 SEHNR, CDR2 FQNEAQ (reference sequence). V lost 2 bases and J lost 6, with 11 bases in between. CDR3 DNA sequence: TGTGCCAGCAGCTTAAGGGGTCAAGGTAATTCACCCCTCCACTTT. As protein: CASSLRGQGNSPLHF.

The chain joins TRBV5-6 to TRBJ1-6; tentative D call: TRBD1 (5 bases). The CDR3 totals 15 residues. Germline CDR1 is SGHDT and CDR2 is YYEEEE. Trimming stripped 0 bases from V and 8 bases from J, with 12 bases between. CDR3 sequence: CASSLAQVRDSPLHF. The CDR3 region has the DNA TGTGCCAGCAGCTTGGCTCAGGTCAGGGATTCACCCCTCCACTTT.

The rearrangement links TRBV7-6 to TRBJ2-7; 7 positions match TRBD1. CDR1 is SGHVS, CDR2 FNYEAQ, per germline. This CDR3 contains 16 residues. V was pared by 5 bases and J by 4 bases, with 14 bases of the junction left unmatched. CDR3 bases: TGTGCCAGCAGCCAAAGGTCCGGGACAGAATCTTACGAGCAGTACTTC. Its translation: CASSQRSGTESYEQYF.

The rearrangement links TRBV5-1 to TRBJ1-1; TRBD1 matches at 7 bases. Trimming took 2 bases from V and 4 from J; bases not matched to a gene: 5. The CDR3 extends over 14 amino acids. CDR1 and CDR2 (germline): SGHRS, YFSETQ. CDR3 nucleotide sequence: TGCGCCAGCAGCTTTACAGGGGCGGGCACTGAAGCTTTCTTT. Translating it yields CASSFTGAGTEAFF. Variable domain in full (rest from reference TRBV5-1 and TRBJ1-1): KAGVTQTPRYLIKTRGQQVTLSCSPISGHRSVSWYQQTPGQGLQFLFEYFSETQRNKGNFPGRFSGRQFSNSRSEMNVSTLELGDSALYLCASSFTGAGTEAFFGQGTRLTVV.

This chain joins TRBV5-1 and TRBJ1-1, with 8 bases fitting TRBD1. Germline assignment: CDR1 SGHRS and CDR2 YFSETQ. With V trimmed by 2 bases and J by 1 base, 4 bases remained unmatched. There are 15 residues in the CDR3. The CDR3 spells CASSFPDRENTEAFF. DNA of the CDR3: TGCGCCAGCAGCTTCCCGGACAGGGAGAACACTGAAGCTTTCTTT.

The CDR3 loop reads CAWRGAGVGGYTF. CDR3 sequence (DNA): TGTGCCTGGAGAGGCGCAGGGGTTGGTGGCTACACCTTC. V gene TRBV30 combines with J gene TRBJ1-2, with D perhaps matching TRBD1 (6 bases). The CDR3 is made up of 13 amino acids. The germline CDR1 and CDR2 sequences are GTSNPN and SVGIG (reference sequence). The V and J ends lost 3 bases and 7 bases respectively, with 15 bases between them. Using reference TRBV30 and TRBJ1-2 for the parts outside the CDR3, the full variable domain is SQTIHQWPATLVQPVGSPLSLECTVEGTSNPNLYWYRQAAGRGLQLLFYSVGIGQISSEVPQNLSASRPQDRQFILSSKKLLLSDSGFYLCAWRGAGVGGYTFGSGTRLTVV.

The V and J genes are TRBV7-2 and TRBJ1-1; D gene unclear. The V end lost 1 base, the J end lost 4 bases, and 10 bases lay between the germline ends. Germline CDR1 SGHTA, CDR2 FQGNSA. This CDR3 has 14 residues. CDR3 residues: CASSLVGGGTEAFF. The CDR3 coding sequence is TGTGCCAGCAGCTTAGTGGGAGGCGGCACTGAAGCTTTCTTT.

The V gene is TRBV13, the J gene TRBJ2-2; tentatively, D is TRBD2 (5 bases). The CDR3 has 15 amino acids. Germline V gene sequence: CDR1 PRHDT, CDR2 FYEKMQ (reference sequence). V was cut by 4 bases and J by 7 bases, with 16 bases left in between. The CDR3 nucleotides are TGTGCCAGCAGCTCACGAGGTGAAGAGGGCGGGGAGCTGTTTTTT. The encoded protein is CASSSRGEEGGELFF.

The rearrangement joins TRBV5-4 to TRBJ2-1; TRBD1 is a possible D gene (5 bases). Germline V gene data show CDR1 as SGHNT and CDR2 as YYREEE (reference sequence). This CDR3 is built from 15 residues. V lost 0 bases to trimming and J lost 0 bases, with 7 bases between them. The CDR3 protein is CASSLGQFSYNEQFF. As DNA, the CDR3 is TGTGCCAGCAGCTTGGGACAGTTCTCCTACAATGAGCAGTTCTTC.

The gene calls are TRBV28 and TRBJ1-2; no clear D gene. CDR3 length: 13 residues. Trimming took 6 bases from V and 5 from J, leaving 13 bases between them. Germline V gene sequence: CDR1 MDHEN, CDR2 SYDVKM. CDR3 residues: CASSLGLEYGYTF. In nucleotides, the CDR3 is TGTGCCAGCAGCTTGGGGTTAGAATATGGCTACACCTTC.

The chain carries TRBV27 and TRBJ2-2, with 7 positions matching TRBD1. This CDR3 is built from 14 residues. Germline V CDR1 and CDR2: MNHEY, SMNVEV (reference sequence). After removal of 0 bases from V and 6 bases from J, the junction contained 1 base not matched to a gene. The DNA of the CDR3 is TGTGCCAGCAGTTTATCAGGGGGCTCCGGGGAGCTGTTTTTT. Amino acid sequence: CASSLSGGSGELFF.

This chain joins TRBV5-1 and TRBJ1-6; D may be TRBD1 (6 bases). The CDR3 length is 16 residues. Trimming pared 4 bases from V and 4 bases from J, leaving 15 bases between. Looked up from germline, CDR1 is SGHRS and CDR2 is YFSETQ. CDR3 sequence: CASSVDSNRYNSPLHF. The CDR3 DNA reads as TGCGCCAGCAGCGTGGACAGTAATCGGTATAATTCACCCCTCCACTTT.

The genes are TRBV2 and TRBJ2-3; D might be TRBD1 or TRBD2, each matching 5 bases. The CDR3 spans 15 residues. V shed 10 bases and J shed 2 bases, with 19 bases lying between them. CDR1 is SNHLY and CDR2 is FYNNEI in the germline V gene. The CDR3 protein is CATSDRWGNTDTQYF. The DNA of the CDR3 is TGTGCCACCTCGGATAGGTGGGGGAACACAGATACGCAGTATTTT.

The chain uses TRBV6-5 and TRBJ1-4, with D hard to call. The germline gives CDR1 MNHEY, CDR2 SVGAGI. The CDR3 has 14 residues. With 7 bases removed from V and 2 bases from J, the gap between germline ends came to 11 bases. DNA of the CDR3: TGTGCCAGCACTATGGGGTCGACTAATGAAAAACTGTTTTTT. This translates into CASTMGSTNEKLFF.

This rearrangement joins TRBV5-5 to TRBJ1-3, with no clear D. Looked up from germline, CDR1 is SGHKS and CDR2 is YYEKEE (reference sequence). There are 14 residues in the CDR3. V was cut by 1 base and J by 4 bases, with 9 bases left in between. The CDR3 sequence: CASSLYGVGNTIYF. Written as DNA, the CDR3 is TGTGCCAGCAGCTTGTACGGGGTCGGAAACACCATATATTTT.

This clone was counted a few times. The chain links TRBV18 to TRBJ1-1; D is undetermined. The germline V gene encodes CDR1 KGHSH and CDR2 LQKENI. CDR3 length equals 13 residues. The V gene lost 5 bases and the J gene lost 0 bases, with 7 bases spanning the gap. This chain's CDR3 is CASSFGMNTEAFF. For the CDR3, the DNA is TGTGCCAGCTCATTTGGCATGAACACTGAAGCTTTCTTT.

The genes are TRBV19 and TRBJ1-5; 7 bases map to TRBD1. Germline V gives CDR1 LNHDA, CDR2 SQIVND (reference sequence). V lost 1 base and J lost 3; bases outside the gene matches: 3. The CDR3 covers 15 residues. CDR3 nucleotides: TGTGCCAGTAGTATAGGAGGGACAGCCAATCAGCCCCAGCATTTT. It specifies CASSIGGTANQPQHF.

The CDR3 loop is CASSYPLRGREDEAFF. As DNA, the CDR3 is TGTGCCAGCAGTTACCCCTTGAGAGGGAGGGAGGACGAAGCTTTCTTT. The V gene is TRBV6-5, the J gene TRBJ1-1; unclear D gene. V dropped 2 bases and J dropped 8 bases, with 21 bases sitting between them. The germline V gene encodes CDR1 MNHEY and CDR2 SVGAGI. The CDR3 is made up of 16 amino acids.

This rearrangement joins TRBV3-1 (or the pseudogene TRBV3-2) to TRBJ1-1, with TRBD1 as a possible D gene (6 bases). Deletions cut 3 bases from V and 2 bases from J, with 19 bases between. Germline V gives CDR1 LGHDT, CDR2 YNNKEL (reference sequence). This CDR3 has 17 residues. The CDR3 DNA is TGTGCCAGCAGCCAGGTAGTATATCGCAGGGGTAACACTGAAGCTTTCTTT. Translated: CASSQVVYRRGNTEAFF.

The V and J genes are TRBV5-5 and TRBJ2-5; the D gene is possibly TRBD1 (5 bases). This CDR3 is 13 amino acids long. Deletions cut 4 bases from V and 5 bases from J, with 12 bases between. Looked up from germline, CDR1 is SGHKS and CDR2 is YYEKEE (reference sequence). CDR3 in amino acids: CASSQDSEETQYF. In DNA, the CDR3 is TGTGCCAGCAGCCAAGACAGTGAGGAGACCCAGTACTTC.